This record covers a single T cell receptor (beta chain). What it binds is unknown. The sample is drawn from a study of molecular identifiers for immune sequencing clone quantification. Each CDR3 protein gets one entry after TCRdb re-called the PCR reads with MiXCR. The top ten hold approximately 0.75% of the sample, which has under 800,000 distinct CDR3 sequences, over 25% seen once. Trimming removed 0 bases from V and 5 bases from J, with 31 bases in between. Looked up from germline, CDR1 is LNHNV and CDR2 is YYDKDF (reference sequence). The CDR3 length is 21 residues. Notes on the study in general: Barcode collisions between identical TCR molecules could shrink estimates of highly expanded clone sizes. In naive cells, under 1% of molecules belonged to clones above 20 RNA copies, against over 97% in effector cells.

The specimen sequenced was naive CD8+ T cells from blood, with Jurkat cell RNA spiked in. Subset specified: FACS-sorted CD8+CD4-CCR7+CD45RA+ naive T cells. The clonotype comes from a human donor in good health. Some libraries in this study had Jurkat cell RNA spiked in. V is TRBV15 and J is TRBJ2-5; D is tentatively TRBD1 or TRBD2 (5 bases each). The chain's CDR3 is CATSREGAILYAGTEFETQYF. The CDR3 bases are TGTGCCACCAGCAGAGAGGGCGCCATCCTTTATGCAGGGACCGAGTTCGAGACCCAGTACTTC.